The sequence of this T cell receptor beta chain was determined in a study of blood T cell repertoires in COVID-19. Measured with immunoSEQ multiplex PCR; TCRdb has only the in-frame clones, and not every one. The data hold fewer than 200,000 clones, with around 84% observed a single time. Donors in Cohort 3 who had recovered were those with two negative PCRs, healthcare professional clearance, or resolution of their symptoms. CDR1 and CDR2 (germline): SGHTA, FQGNSA. The CDR3 totals 13 residues. Trimming stripped 1 base from V and 6 bases from J, with 7 bases between. The clonotype comes from a man aged 50-60 years who had recovered from COVID-19. The gene calls are TRBV7-2 and TRBJ1-5; D is unresolved. Sequenced sample: PBMCs or T cells enriched from blood (not recorded which). The CDR3 nucleotides read TGTGCCAGCAGCTTAGAGCGCGGTCAGCCCCAGCATTTT. Its protein product is CASSLERGQPQHF. Full variable domain (rest looked up from reference TRBV7-2 and TRBJ1-5): GAGVSQSPSNKVTEKGKDVELRCDPISGHTALYWYRQSLGQGLEFLIYFQGNSAPDKSGLPSDRFSAERTGGSVSTLTIQRTQQEDSAVYLCASSLERGQPQHFGDGTRLSIL.